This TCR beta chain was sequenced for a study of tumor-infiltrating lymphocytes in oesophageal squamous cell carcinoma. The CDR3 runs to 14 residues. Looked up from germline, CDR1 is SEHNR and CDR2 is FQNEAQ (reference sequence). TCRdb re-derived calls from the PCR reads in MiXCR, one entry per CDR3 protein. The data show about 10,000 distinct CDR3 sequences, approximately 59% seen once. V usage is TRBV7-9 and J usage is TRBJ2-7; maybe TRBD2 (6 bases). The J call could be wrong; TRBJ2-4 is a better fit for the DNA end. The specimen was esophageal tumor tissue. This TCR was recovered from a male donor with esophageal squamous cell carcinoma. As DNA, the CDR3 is TGTGCCAGCAGCTTTGGCGGGACCAAAAACATTCAGTACTTC. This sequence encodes CASSFGGTKNIQYF.